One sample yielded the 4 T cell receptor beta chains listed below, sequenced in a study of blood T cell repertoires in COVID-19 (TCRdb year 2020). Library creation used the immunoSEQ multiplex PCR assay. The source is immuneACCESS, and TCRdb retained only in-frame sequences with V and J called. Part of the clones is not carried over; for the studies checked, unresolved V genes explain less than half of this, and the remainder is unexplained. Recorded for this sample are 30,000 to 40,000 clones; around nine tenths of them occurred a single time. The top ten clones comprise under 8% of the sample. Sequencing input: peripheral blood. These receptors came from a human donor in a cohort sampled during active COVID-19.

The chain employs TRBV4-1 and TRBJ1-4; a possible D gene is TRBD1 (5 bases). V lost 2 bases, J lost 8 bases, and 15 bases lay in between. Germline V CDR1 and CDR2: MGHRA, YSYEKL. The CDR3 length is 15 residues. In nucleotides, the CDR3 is TGCGCCAGCAGCCAATGGCTCAGGGCGGGGGAAAAACTGTTTTTT. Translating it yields CASSQWLRAGEKLFF.

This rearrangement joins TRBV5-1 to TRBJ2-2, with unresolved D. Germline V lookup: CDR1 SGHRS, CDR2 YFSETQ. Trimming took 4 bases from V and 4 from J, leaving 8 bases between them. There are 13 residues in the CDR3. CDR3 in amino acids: CASSPGGTGELFF. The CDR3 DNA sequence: TGCGCCAGCAGCCCCGGTGGCACCGGGGAGCTGTTTTTT.

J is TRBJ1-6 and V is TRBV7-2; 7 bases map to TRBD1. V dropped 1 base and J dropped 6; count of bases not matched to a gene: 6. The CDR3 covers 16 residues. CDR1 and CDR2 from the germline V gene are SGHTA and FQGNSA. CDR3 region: CASSLGQGVGNSPLHF. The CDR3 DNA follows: TGTGCCAGCAGCTTAGGGCAGGGGGTGGGTAATTCACCCCTCCACTTT. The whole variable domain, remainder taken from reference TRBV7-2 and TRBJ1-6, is GAGVSQSPSNKVTEKGKDVELRCDPISGHTALYWYRQSLGQGLEFLIYFQGNSAPDKSGLPSDRFSAERTGGSVSTLTIQRTQQEDSAVYLCASSLGQGVGNSPLHFGNGTRLTVT.

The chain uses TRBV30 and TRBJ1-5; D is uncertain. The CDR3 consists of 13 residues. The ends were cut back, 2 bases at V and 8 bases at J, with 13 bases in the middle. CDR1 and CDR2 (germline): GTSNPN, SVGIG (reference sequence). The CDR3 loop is CAWSRPAEEPQHF. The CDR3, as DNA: TGTGCCTGGAGTAGGCCAGCCGAGGAGCCCCAGCATTTT.